These T cell receptor beta chains were read from a single sample in a study of blood T cell repertoires in COVID-19. TCRdb's copy holds only in-frame clones and misses some; the assay was immunoSEQ multiplex PCR. Of 90,000 to 130,000 clones listed, about 88% were seen once; the top ten hold under 2.5%. The material sequenced was peripheral blood. These receptors originate from a human donor in a cohort sampled during active COVID-19. The CDR3 runs from the conserved cysteine through the conserved F or W. D genes are given only for firm matches. Clone size is not always given. Where it is, it says once, few, many or a class for expanded clones.

clone size	D gene	V gene	J gene	CDR3 DNA	CDR3 protein
.	TRBD2	TRBV10-3	TRBJ2-7	TGTGCCATCAGCCTGGGACTAGCGAGCTACGAGCAGTACTTC	CAISLGLASYEQYF
once	TRBD1	TRBV5-1	TRBJ1-4	TGCGCCAGCAGCCCCTCGCTTACAGGGGGGGAGGAAAAACTGTTTTTT	CASSPSLTGGEEKLFF
.	.	TRBV29-1	TRBJ2-7	TGCAGCGCCCGGGACACCGTTTCCTACGAGCAGTACTTC	CSARDTVSYEQYF
.	TRBD1	TRBV11-2	TRBJ1-4	TGTGCCAGCAGCCACGGACAGGGAAGAGAAAAACTGTTTTTT	CASSHGQGREKLFF
once	.	TRBV12-5	TRBJ2-7	TGTGCTAGTGGTTTGGCCATTAGCGGACTTATCTACGAGCAGTACTTC	CASGLAISGLIYEQYF
.	TRBD1	TRBV18	TRBJ2-7	TGTGCCAGCTCGCAAGGACAGGGGGATAACCCCTACGAGCAGTACTTC	CASSQGQGDNPYEQYF
.	TRBD2	TRBV7-8	TRBJ2-7	TGTGCCAGCAGCACCCCGAGCGGGATAGGGCCCTACGAGCAGTACTTC	CASSTPSGIGPYEQYF
.	.	TRBV10-1	TRBJ2-2	TGCGCCAGCTCCAGGGGTCCCGGGGAGCTGTTTTTT	CASSRGPGELFF
.	TRBD1	TRBV4-1	TRBJ1-1	TGCGCCAGCAGCTTACAGGGGTTAGGGACTGAAGCTTTCTTT	CASSLQGLGTEAFF
.	TRBD1	TRBV5-8	TRBJ1-2	TGTGCCAGCAGCTCCTGGGACAGGGGGTACTATGGCTACACCTTC	CASSSWDRGYYGYTF
.	.	TRBV19	TRBJ1-1	TGTGCCAGTAACATCGGGGTAACTGAAGCTTTCTTT	CASNIGVTEAFF
.	TRBD1	TRBV6-5	TRBJ2-7	TGTGCCAGCAGTTACGAGCGGAACAGGGGATACGAGCAGTACTTC	CASSYERNRGYEQYF
few	TRBD1	TRBV4-1	TRBJ1-5	TGCGCCAGCAGCCAAGACGGACAGGGGGATCAGCCCCAGCATTTT	CASSQDGQGDQPQHF
.	.	TRBV5-1	TRBJ2-2	TGCGCCAGCAGCTTCGGACAGAGCACCGGGGAGCTGTTTTTT	CASSFGQSTGELFF
once	.	TRBV18	TRBJ1-2	TGTGCCAGCTCACCACCGGCCAGGGGCGGCTACACCTTC	CASSPPARGGYTF
.	.	TRBV19	TRBJ1-5	TGTGCCAGTAGTGAACACCTGAATCAGCCCCAGCATTTT	CASSEHLNQPQHF
.	TRBD2	TRBV11-3	TRBJ2-3	TGTGCCAGCAGCTTAAATAGCGGGGGCCCAGATACGCAGTATTTT	CASSLNSGGPDTQYF
.	.	TRBV5-1	TRBJ2-1	TGCGCCAGCAGCTTGGGGGGCAGGGTTCCCTACAATGAGCAGTTCTTC	CASSLGGRVPYNEQFF
few	.	TRBV7-2	TRBJ1-1	TGTGCCAGCAGCTTAGTGCGGACTGAAGCTTTCTTT	CASSLVRTEAFF
.	.	TRBV9	TRBJ2-7	TGTGCCAGCAGCGTTGCGGCCAGCGGTTTTTGGGAGCAGTACTTC	CASSVAASGFWEQYF
once	TRBD2	TRBV3-1/TRBV3-2	TRBJ2-1	TGTGCCAGCAGCCCAGAATCGGCTAGCGGGACATACAATGAGCAGTTCTTC	CASSPESASGTYNEQFF
.	TRBD1	TRBV19	TRBJ1-2	TGTGCCAGTAGGAAGGGGGCATCGGGCACACTCTATGGCTACACCTTC	CASRKGASGTLYGYTF
.	.	TRBV7-2	TRBJ2-7	TGTGCCAGCAGCTTAGAAAACAGTGATGAGCAGTACTTC	CASSLENSDEQYF
.	.	TRBV5-1	TRBJ1-2	TGCGCCAGCAGCTTGGCGGCGGGAGGGAAAGGCTACACCTTC	CASSLAAGGKGYTF
.	.	TRBV6-5	TRBJ2-7	TGTGCCAGCAGCAAGGACAGCACCTACGAGCAGTACTTC	CASSKDSTYEQYF
.	TRBD2	TRBV5-6	TRBJ2-7	TGTGCCAGCACCTCGGGACTAGCGGGAGTCTACGAGCAGTACTTC	CASTSGLAGVYEQYF